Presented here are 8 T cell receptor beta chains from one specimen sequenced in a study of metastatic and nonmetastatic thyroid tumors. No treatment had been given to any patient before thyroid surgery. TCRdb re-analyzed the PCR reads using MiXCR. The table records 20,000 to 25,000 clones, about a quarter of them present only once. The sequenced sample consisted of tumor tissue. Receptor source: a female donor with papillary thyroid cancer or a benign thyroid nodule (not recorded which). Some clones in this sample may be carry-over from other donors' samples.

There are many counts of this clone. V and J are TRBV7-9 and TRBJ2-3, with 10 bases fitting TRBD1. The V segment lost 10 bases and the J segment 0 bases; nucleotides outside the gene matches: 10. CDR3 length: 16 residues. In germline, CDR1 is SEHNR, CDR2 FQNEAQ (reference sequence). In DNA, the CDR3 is TGTGCCACCACGACAGGGGGCATTGCTAGCACAGATACGCAGTATTTT. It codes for CATTTGGIASTDTQYF.

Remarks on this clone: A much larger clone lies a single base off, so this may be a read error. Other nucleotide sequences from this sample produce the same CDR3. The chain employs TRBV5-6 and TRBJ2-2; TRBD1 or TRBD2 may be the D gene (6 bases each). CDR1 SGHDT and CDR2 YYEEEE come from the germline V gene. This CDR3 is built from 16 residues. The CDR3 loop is CASSLGWGADTGELFF. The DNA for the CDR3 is TGTGCCAGCAGCTTGGGGTGGGGGGCGGACACCGGAGAGCTGTTTTTT. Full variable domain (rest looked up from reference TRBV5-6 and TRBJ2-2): DAGVTQSPTHLIKTRGQQVTLRCSPKSGHDTVSWYQQALGQGPQFIFQYYEEEERQRGNFPDRFSGHQFPNYSSELNVNALLLGDSALYLCASSLGWGADTGELFFGEGSRLTVL.

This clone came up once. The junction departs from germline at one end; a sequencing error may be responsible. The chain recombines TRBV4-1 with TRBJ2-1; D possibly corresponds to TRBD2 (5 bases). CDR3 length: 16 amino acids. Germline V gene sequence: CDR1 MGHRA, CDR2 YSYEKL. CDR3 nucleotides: TGCGCCAGCAGCCATCCACCTCCTTCGGGGTGGAATGAGCATTTCTTC. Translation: CASSHPPPSGWNEHFF.

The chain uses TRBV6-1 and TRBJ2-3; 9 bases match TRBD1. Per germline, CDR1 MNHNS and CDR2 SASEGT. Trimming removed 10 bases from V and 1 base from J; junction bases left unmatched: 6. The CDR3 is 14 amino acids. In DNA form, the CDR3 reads TGTGCCACCTACAGGGGGCCGGGCACAGATACGCAGTATTTT. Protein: CATYRGPGTDTQYF.

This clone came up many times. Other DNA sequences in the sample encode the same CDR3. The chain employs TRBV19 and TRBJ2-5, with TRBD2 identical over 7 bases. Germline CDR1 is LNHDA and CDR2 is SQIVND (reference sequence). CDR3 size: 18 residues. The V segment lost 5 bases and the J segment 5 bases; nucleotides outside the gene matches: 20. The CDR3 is CASSPRPTSYGDGETQYF. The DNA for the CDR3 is TGTGCCAGTAGTCCCCGCCCGACTAGCTATGGCGACGGGGAGACCCAGTACTTC.

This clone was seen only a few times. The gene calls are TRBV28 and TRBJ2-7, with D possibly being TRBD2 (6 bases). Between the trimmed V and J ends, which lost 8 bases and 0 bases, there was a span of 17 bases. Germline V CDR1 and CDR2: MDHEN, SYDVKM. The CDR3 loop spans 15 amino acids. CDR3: CASGDRDWSSYEQYF. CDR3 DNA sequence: TGTGCCAGCGGGGACCGGGACTGGTCCTCCTACGAGCAGTACTTC.

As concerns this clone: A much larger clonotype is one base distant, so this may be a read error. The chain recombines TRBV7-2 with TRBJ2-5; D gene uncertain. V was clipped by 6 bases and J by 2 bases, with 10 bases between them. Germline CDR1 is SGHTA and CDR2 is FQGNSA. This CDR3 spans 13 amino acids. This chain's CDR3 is CASSLATQETQYF. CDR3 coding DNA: TGTGCCAGCAGTCTGGCCACTCAAGAGACCCAGTACTTC.

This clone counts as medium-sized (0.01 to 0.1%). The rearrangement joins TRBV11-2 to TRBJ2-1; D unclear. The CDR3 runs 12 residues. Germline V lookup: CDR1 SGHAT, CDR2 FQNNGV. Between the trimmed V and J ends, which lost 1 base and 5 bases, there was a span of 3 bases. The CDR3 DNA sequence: TGTGCCAGCAGCTTAGGGAACAATGAGCAGTTCTTC. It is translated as CASSLGNNEQFF.